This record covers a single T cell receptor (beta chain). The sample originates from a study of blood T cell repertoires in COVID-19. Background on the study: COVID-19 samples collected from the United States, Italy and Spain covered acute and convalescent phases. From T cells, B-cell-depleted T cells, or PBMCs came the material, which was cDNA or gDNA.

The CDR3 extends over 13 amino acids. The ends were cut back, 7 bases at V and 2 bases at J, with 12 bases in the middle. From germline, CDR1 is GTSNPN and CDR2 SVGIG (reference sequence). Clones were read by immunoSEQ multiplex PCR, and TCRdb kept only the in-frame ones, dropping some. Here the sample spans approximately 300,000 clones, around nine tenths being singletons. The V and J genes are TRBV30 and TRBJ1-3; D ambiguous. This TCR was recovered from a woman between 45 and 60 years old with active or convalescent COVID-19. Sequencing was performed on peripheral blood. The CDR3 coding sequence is TGTGCCTTCCACAGCGGAGCTGGAAACACCATATATTTT. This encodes CAFHSGAGNTIYF. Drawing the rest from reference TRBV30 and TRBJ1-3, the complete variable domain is SQTIHQWPATLVQPVGSPLSLECTVEGTSNPNLYWYRQAAGRGLQLLFYSVGIGQISSEVPQNLSASRPQDRQFILSSKKLLLSDSGFYLCAFHSGAGNTIYFGEGSWLTVV.